This paragraph covers one TCR beta chain sequence. Sequenced by immunoSEQ multiplex PCR; TCRdb stores in-frame clones only, minus some. The sample yields some 71,000 clones, approximately 96% seen once. These data come from a study of technical replicates of blood from a few donors. Trimming took 0 bases from V and 2 from J, leaving 6 bases between them. Germline V gene data show CDR1 as SGDLS and CDR2 as YYNGEE. This CDR3 is 13 amino acids long. This TCR came from a human donor in good health. The chain links TRBV9 to TRBJ2-7; D gene ambiguous. Sequenced material: T cells isolated from PBMCs. Written as DNA, the CDR3 is TGTGCCAGCAGCGTAGCCAGTACCTACGAGCAGTACTTC. It specifies CASSVASTYEQYF.